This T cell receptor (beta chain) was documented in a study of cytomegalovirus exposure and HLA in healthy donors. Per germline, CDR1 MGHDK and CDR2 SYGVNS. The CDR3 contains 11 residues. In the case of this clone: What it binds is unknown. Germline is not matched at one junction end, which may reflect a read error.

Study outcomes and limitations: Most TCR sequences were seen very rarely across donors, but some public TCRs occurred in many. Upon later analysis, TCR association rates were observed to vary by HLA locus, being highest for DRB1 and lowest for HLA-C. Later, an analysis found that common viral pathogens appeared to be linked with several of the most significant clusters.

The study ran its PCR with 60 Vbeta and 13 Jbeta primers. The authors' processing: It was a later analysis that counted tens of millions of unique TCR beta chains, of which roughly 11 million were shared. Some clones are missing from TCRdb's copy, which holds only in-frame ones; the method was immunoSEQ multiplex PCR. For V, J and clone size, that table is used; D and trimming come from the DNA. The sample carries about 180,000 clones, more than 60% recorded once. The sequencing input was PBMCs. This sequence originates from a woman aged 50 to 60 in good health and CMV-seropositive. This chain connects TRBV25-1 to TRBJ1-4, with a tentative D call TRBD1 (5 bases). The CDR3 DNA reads TGTGCCAGCAGTGAATCGGGCAGGGTCCTTTTT. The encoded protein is CASSESGRVLF.